The clone carrying this T cell receptor (beta chain) showed up just once. This entry comes from a study of cytomegalovirus exposure and HLA in healthy donors. Turning to the study itself: Some 180 million T cells yielded 117 million unique TCR beta sequences in earlier analysis.

Losses at the gene ends were 4 bases for V and 9 bases for J; bases not matched to a gene: 8. Looked up from germline, CDR1 is SGHDT and CDR2 is YYEEEE. The CDR3 is 13 residues long. 13 Jbeta primers and 60 Vbeta primers were used for the PCR. Using immunoSEQ multiplex PCR, the repertoire was profiled, and TCRdb retains in-frame clones only, with some absent. The table includes around 70,000 clones, over 50% detected once. This sequence originates from a man aged 30-40 years in good health and CMV-seronegative. The V call is TRBV5-6, the J call TRBJ1-2; 8 bases match TRBD1. Sequencing was carried out using PBMCs. CDR3 region: CASSVDRGISYTF. The CDR3 DNA follows: TGTGCCAGCAGCGTCGACAGGGGTATTAGCTACACCTTC.